The 30 T cell receptor beta chains below all came from one sample that was sequenced in a study of blood T cell repertoires in COVID-19. Using immunoSEQ multiplex PCR, the repertoire was profiled, and TCRdb retains in-frame clones only, with some absent. The repertoire holds 210,000 or so clones, with 70% to 90% as singletons. Sequenced: peripheral blood. These TCRs come from a woman between 35 and 50 years old who had recovered from COVID-19.

This clone was recorded once. The chain joins TRBV9 to TRBJ2-1; tentative D call: TRBD2 (6 bases). V was shortened by 0 bases and J by 1 base, with 14 bases between the two germline ends. In germline, CDR1 is SGDLS, CDR2 YYNGEE. The CDR3 length is 17 residues. The CDR3: CASSVASTSLSYNEQFF. CDR3 DNA sequence: TGTGCCAGCAGCGTAGCTTCGACTAGTCTATCCTACAATGAGCAGTTCTTC.

This chain joins TRBV11-1 and TRBJ2-7; TRBD2 might be the D (6 bases). CDR3 length: 15 residues. Trimming pared 3 bases from V and 0 bases from J, leaving 12 bases between. Germline CDR1 is SGHAT and CDR2 is FQDESV (reference sequence). The CDR3 DNA sequence: TGTGCCAGCAGCTTTGGGAGCGGGCGCTCCTACGAGCAGTACTTC. Its translation: CASSFGSGRSYEQYF.

CDR3 DNA: TGCGCCAGCAGCCAGGGGTGGGACAGGGCATACGAGCAGTACTTC. As protein: CASSQGWDRAYEQYF. V is TRBV4-3 and J is TRBJ2-7; 9 bases align to TRBD1. This CDR3 is 15 amino acids long. Trimming removed 3 bases from V and 4 bases from J; junction bases left unmatched: 7. Germline V gene data show CDR1 as LGHNA and CDR2 as YSLEER.

This clone was seen a handful of times. The V and J genes are TRBV4-1 and TRBJ2-3, with D unclear. The CDR3 length is 15 residues. Germline CDR1 is MGHRA and CDR2 is YSYEKL. The V end was cut by 0 bases, the J end by 6 bases, with 13 bases between. The CDR3 nucleotides read TGCGCCAGCAGCCAAGATGACTTCCCAAGGGATACGCAGTATTTT. It yields the protein CASSQDDFPRDTQYF.

J is TRBJ2-1 and V is TRBV2, with D perhaps matching TRBD2 (7 bases). The CDR3 has 12 amino acids. Between the trimmed V and J ends, which lost 6 bases and 8 bases, there was a span of 11 bases. Germline loops: CDR1 SNHLY, CDR2 FYNNEI. The CDR3 DNA reads as TGTGCCAGCAGCGAGGGGGGGTATGAGCAGTTCTTC. Amino acid sequence: CASSEGGYEQFF.

The rearrangement uses TRBV9 and TRBJ1-5; unclear D gene. V lost 0 bases, J lost 5 bases, and 12 bases lay in between. In germline, CDR1 is SGDLS, CDR2 YYNGEE. The CDR3 contains 15 residues. The CDR3, as DNA: TGTGCCAGCAGCGTAGATGGGCGTAATGATCAGCCCCAGCATTTT. Protein sequence: CASSVDGRNDQPQHF.

The gene calls are TRBV14 and TRBJ2-7; 7 bases fit TRBD1. CDR1 SGHDN and CDR2 FVKESK come from the germline V gene. The V segment lost 4 bases and the J segment 1 base; nucleotides outside the gene matches: 13. This CDR3 is built from 17 residues. CDR3 sequence: CASSPRGTVSPSYEQYF. The DNA for the CDR3 is TGTGCCAGCAGCCCTCGAGGGACAGTTTCACCTTCCTACGAGCAGTACTTC.

V and J are TRBV7-2 and TRBJ2-5; TRBD2 agrees at 7 bases. CDR3 size: 15 residues. The trim removed 5 bases at V and 5 bases at J, leaving 11 bases unmatched. Germline V gene data show CDR1 as SGHTA and CDR2 as FQGNSA. CDR3 DNA sequence: TGTGCCAGCAGCCCCGGGGGGTGGGTAGGTGAGACCCAGTACTTC. This translates into CASSPGGWVGETQYF.

The chain employs TRBV5-5 and TRBJ1-1; 8 bases line up with TRBD1. The junction had 6 bases not matched to a gene; V was cut back by 3 bases and J by 8 bases. The CDR3 runs to 13 residues. The germline CDR1 and CDR2 sequences are SGHKS and YYEKEE (reference sequence). Written as DNA, the CDR3 is TGTGCCAGCAGCTACGATCGGACAGGGGAAGCTTTCTTT. It specifies CASSYDRTGEAFF.

The rearrangement links TRBV19 to TRBJ1-1; no reliable D call. The CDR3 loop spans 15 amino acids. CDR1 is LNHDA, CDR2 SQIVND, per germline (reference sequence). Trimming cost V 3 bases and J 5 bases, with 16 bases left between them. CDR3 nucleotide sequence: TGTGCCAGTAGTATGCCTGCGGGGATGGGAACTGAAGCTTTCTTT. It specifies CASSMPAGMGTEAFF. Combining the CDR3 with reference TRBV19 and TRBJ1-1 gives the whole variable domain DGGITQSPKYLFRKEGQNVTLSCEQNLNHDAMYWYRQDPGQGLRLIYYSQIVNDFQKGDIAEGYSVSREKKESFPLTVTSAQKNPTAFYLCASSMPAGMGTEAFFGQGTRLTVV.

This clone came up once. The gene calls are TRBV10-2 and TRBJ2-2; weak D call: TRBD1 (7 bases). CDR1 WSHSY and CDR2 SAAADI come from the germline V gene. The CDR3 loop spans 15 amino acids. V shed 7 bases and J shed 7 bases, with 19 bases lying between them. In nucleotides, the CDR3 is TGCGCCAGCACCGAGGGGACAGCGGGTGTCGGGGAGCTGTTTTTT. It is translated as CASTEGTAGVGELFF.

This chain connects TRBV30 to TRBJ1-4, with a tentative D call TRBD1 (5 bases). V was shortened by 0 bases and J by 5 bases, with 19 bases between the two germline ends. There are 17 residues in the CDR3. Germline-derived CDR1 and CDR2 are GTSNPN and SVGIG (reference sequence). The CDR3 loop is CAWSVGWRGRVNEKLFF. CDR3 nucleotides: TGTGCCTGGAGTGTAGGATGGCGGGGCAGGGTAAATGAAAAACTGTTTTTT. Looking up the rest from reference TRBV30 and TRBJ1-4 gives the full variable domain: SQTIHQWPATLVQPVGSPLSLECTVEGTSNPNLYWYRQAAGRGLQLLFYSVGIGQISSEVPQNLSASRPQDRQFILSSKKLLLSDSGFYLCAWSVGWRGRVNEKLFFGSGTQLSVL.

This clone was observed once. The chain is built from TRBV19 and TRBJ1-5; 7 bases line up with TRBD1. Trimming removed 4 bases from V and 4 bases from J; junction bases left unmatched: 16. Germline V gives CDR1 LNHDA, CDR2 SQIVND (reference sequence). CDR3 size: 18 residues. CDR3 coding DNA: TGTGCCAGTAGTAGCGGACACTACAGGGGAAGTGGAAATCAGCCCCAGCATTTT. It is translated as CASSSGHYRGSGNQPQHF. The entire variable domain, with the rest obtained from reference TRBV19 and TRBJ1-5, is as follows: DGGITQSPKYLFRKEGQNVTLSCEQNLNHDAMYWYRQDPGQGLRLIYYSQIVNDFQKGDIAEGYSVSREKKESFPLTVTSAQKNPTAFYLCASSSGHYRGSGNQPQHFGDGTRLSIL.

V is TRBV18 and J is TRBJ2-6; the D is unclear. This CDR3 contains 16 residues. V dropped 1 base and J dropped 2 bases, with 9 bases sitting between them. Germline CDR1 KGHSH, CDR2 LQKENI. The CDR3 protein is CASSPLQNPGANVLTF. The CDR3 bases are TGTGCCAGCTCACCACTTCAGAATCCTGGGGCCAACGTCCTGACTTTC.

J is TRBJ2-1 and V is TRBV24-1, with 8 bases matching TRBD2. This CDR3 is 17 amino acids long. Germline CDR1 is KGHDR and CDR2 is SFDVKD. Losses at the gene ends were 3 bases for V and 1 base for J; bases not matched to a gene: 7. The CDR3 region has the DNA TGTGCCACCAGTGATCACCCCTCTAGCGGGTCCTACAATGAGCAGTTCTTC. Translated, it gives CATSDHPSSGSYNEQFF.

V and J are TRBV4-3 and TRBJ2-1, with a possible D match to TRBD2 (6 bases). V shed 1 base and J shed 11 bases, with 15 bases lying between them. Germline V CDR1 and CDR2: LGHNA, YSLEER. CDR3 size: 14 residues. In nucleotides, the CDR3 is TGCGCCAGCAGCCAAGCGGGAGAACCGCGGAAGCAGTTCTTC. This encodes CASSQAGEPRKQFF.

The V call is TRBV6-4, the J call TRBJ2-1; D ambiguous. Germline assignment: CDR1 MRHNA and CDR2 SNTAGT. This CDR3 comprises 14 residues. V lost 6 bases, J lost 8 bases, and 17 bases lay in between. Here the CDR3 DNA reads TGTGCCAGCAGCCCAAGCGACCGTGGGTATGAGCAGTTCTTC. It yields the protein CASSPSDRGYEQFF.

This chain uses TRBV6-2 or TRBV6-3 with TRBJ2-5, with 10 positions matching TRBD2. This CDR3 spans 16 amino acids. The junction had 6 bases not matched to a gene; V was cut back by 0 bases and J by 5 bases. From germline, CDR1 is MNHEY and CDR2 SVGEGT. The CDR3 nucleotides read TGTGCCAGCAGTTACTCAGAGCGGGAGGGTGGGGAGACCCAGTACTTC. Translated, it gives CASSYSEREGGETQYF.

The chain uses TRBV27 and TRBJ1-1, with 9 bases matching TRBD1. The CDR3 has 18 amino acids. J gave up 3 bases and V 8 bases, and 19 bases lay outside the gene matches. From germline, CDR1 is MNHEY and CDR2 SMNVEV (reference sequence). The CDR3 region is CASRKVSAGTGWYTEAFF. The CDR3 region has the DNA TGTGCCAGCCGGAAAGTCTCGGCGGGGACAGGGTGGTACACTGAAGCTTTCTTT.

V is TRBV19 and J is TRBJ2-2; a weak D match, TRBD1 (6 bases). The V end was cut by 6 bases, the J end by 6 bases, with 17 bases between. Germline V gene sequence: CDR1 LNHDA, CDR2 SQIVND (reference sequence). This CDR3 is 15 amino acids long. The CDR3 region is CASSSKTGFAGELFF. The CDR3 nucleotides are TGTGCCAGTAGCTCAAAAACAGGGTTTGCCGGGGAGCTGTTTTTT.

V and J are TRBV5-3 and TRBJ1-5; no definite D call. TRBV5-3 is marked as an open reading frame, function uncertain. Deletions cut 6 bases from V and 5 bases from J, with 15 bases between. The CDR3 is made up of 14 amino acids. The CDR3 DNA sequence: TGTGCCAGAAACCTTAGCCCCTTGGATCAGCCCCAGCATTTT. Translation gives CARNLSPLDQPQHF.

V gene TRBV24-1 combines with J gene TRBJ2-7; TRBD1 aligns across 10 bases. V trimming: 5 bases; J trimming: 7 bases; junction bases outside the gene matches: 10. The length of the CDR3 is 15 residues. Germline-derived CDR1 and CDR2 are KGHDR and SFDVKD. The CDR3 region is CATSGEGQGFGEQYF. The CDR3 DNA reads TGTGCCACCAGTGGAGAGGGACAGGGGTTCGGGGAGCAGTACTTC.

The J gene is TRBJ2-3, the V gene TRBV19; 9 nucleotides line up with TRBD1. V was clipped by 4 bases and J by 9 bases; unmatched bases: 11. Germline loops: CDR1 LNHDA, CDR2 SQIVND (reference sequence). The CDR3 loop spans 15 amino acids. The CDR3 DNA sequence: TGTGCCAGTAGTACGACAGGGGGGGGGATCACCACGCAGTATTTT. It specifies CASSTTGGGITTQYF. Full variable domain (missing parts from reference TRBV19 and TRBJ2-3): DGGITQSPKYLFRKEGQNVTLSCEQNLNHDAMYWYRQDPGQGLRLIYYSQIVNDFQKGDIAEGYSVSREKKESFPLTVTSAQKNPTAFYLCASSTTGGGITTQYFGPGTRLTVL.

This chain links TRBV7-9 with TRBJ1-2; D is uncertain. Trimming removed 5 bases at V and 7 bases at J, with 17 bases between. Germline V gene sequence: CDR1 SEHNR, CDR2 FQNEAQ (reference sequence). This CDR3 region has 14 residues. CDR3 protein: CASSVGWRVGGYTF. CDR3 nucleotide sequence: TGTGCCAGCAGCGTGGGTTGGAGGGTTGGTGGCTACACCTTC.

This clone was recorded only once. The CDR3 nucleotides are TGTGCCAGCAGTTTACTCCTCCTAGACAGGGACTATGGCTACACCTTC. Its translation is CASSLLLLDRDYGYTF. This sequence joins TRBV28 and TRBJ1-2, with 7 positions matching TRBD1. There are 16 residues in the CDR3. The germline gives CDR1 MDHEN, CDR2 SYDVKM. V gave up 2 bases and J gave up 3 bases; unmatched junction bases: 9.

The chain carries TRBV11-2 and TRBJ2-5, with 12 bases aligning to TRBD2. CDR1 is SGHAT and CDR2 is FQNNGV in the germline V gene. This CDR3 contains 16 residues. V lost 5 bases, J lost 4 bases, and 8 bases stayed unmatched. The CDR3 protein is CASSTTSGSWGETQYF. The CDR3 DNA reads as TGTGCCAGCAGCACGACTAGCGGGAGCTGGGGAGAGACCCAGTACTTC. The full variable domain, rest sourced from reference TRBV11-2 and TRBJ2-5, is EAGVAQSPRYKIIEKRQSVAFWCNPISGHATLYWYQQILGQGPKLLIQFQNNGVVDDSQLPKDRFSAERLKGVDSTLKIQPAKLEDSAVYLCASSTTSGSWGETQYFGPGTRLLVL.

Of note for this clone: The same CDR3 also results from other DNA sequences found in this sample. The genes are TRBV19 and TRBJ2-7, with TRBD1 matching over 10 bases. V was pared by 5 bases and J by 2 bases, with 6 bases of the junction left unmatched. Germline lookup yields CDR1 LNHDA and CDR2 SQIVND (reference sequence). The CDR3 runs to 15 residues. The CDR3 sequence: CASSPRDRGTYEQYF. The CDR3 bases are TGTGCCAGTAGTCCTCGGGACAGGGGTACCTACGAGCAGTACTTC.

Here the CDR3 reads CSVGTSASYEQYF. DNA for the CDR3: TGCAGCGTGGGGACTAGCGCTTCCTACGAGCAGTACTTC. J is TRBJ2-7 and V is TRBV29-1; 10 nucleotides agree with TRBD2. This CDR3 contains 13 residues. The trim removed 6 bases at V and 1 base at J, leaving 3 bases unmatched. Germline loops: CDR1 SQVTM, CDR2 ANQGSEA.

Details on this clone: Other nucleotide sequences from this sample produce the same CDR3. The chain combines TRBV12-3 or TRBV12-4 with TRBJ2-7; D is unresolved. V shed 6 bases and J shed 0 bases, with 6 bases lying between them. The CDR3 totals 12 residues. CDR3 nucleotide sequence: TGTGCCAGCAGCTCTCTCTCCTACGAGCAGTACTTC. Translated, it gives CASSSLSYEQYF.

The chain employs TRBV19 and TRBJ2-6; the match to TRBD1 covers 9 bases. This CDR3 has 18 residues. The V gene end was trimmed by 3 bases and the J gene end by 2 bases; junction bases not matched to a gene: 8. Germline V gene lookup returns CDR1 LNHDA and CDR2 SQIVND (reference sequence). CDR3 in amino acids: CASSIGQGKRAGANVLTF. CDR3 nucleotides: TGTGCCAGTAGTATCGGACAGGGGAAAAGGGCTGGGGCCAACGTCCTGACTTTC.